The next 9 T cell receptor beta chains were all read from a single sample in a study of PD-1 blockade in classical Hodgkin lymphoma. Each and every patient relapsed after autologous stem cell transplantation, and patients got differing brentuximab vedotin exposure. Using immunoSEQ multiplex PCR, the repertoire was profiled, and TCRdb retains in-frame clones only, with some absent. In the table there are about 21,000 clones, 74% of which are singletons. The material sequenced was peripheral blood mononuclear cells (PBMCs), taken at baseline. The receptors derive from a human donor with classical Hodgkin lymphoma.

This clone was picked up a small number of times. The J gene is TRBJ1-2, the V gene TRBV5-6, with D unclear. CDR3 size: 12 residues. Trimming took off 3 bases at V and 7 bases at J, with 10 bases between the two ends. Germline loops: CDR1 SGHDT, CDR2 YYEEEE. The CDR3 nucleotides are TGTGCCAGCAGCTCCAGAGGCTTTGGCTACACCTTC. Encoded protein: CASSSRGFGYTF.

The genes are TRBV5-1 and TRBJ2-5, with a weak D call TRBD1 (6 bases). CDR3 size: 14 residues. Between the trimmed V and J ends, which lost 4 bases and 2 bases, there was a span of 12 bases. Germline CDR1 and CDR2: SGHRS and YFSETQ. CDR3 region: CASSLGQSQETQYF. Here the CDR3 DNA reads TGCGCCAGCAGCCTCGGACAGAGTCAAGAGACCCAGTACTTC.

This clone was recorded a few times. The chain carries TRBV7-9 and TRBJ2-1, with 12 bases matching TRBD2. J gave up 0 bases and V 11 bases, and 11 bases lay outside the gene matches. Germline V gene data show CDR1 as SEHNR and CDR2 as FQNEAQ (reference sequence). The CDR3 has 17 amino acids. CDR3 nucleotide sequence: TGTGCCGGAGAGGGACTAGCGGGCGGGAGCTCCTACAATGAGCAGTTCTTC. Encoded protein: CAGEGLAGGSSYNEQFF.

The chain couples TRBV27 to TRBJ2-3, with D uncertain. CDR1 and CDR2 (germline): MNHEY, SMNVEV (reference sequence). The CDR3 sequence is 14 residues long. The V and J ends lost 6 bases and 0 bases respectively, with 10 bases between them. In nucleotides, the CDR3 is TGTGCCAGCAGACAAAAGGTCAGCACAGATACGCAGTATTTT. Protein product: CASRQKVSTDTQYF.

The J gene is TRBJ2-6, the V gene TRBV4-3; possibly TRBD1 for D (5 bases). Looked up from germline, CDR1 is LGHNA and CDR2 is YSLEER. The V gene lost 0 bases and the J gene lost 0 bases, with 6 bases spanning the gap. The CDR3 has 16 amino acids. Written as DNA, the CDR3 is TGCGCCAGCAGCCAAGATGGGGCCTCTGGGGCCAACGTCCTGACTTTC. Amino acid sequence: CASSQDGASGANVLTF.

V gene TRBV18 combines with J gene TRBJ2-1; D perhaps matches TRBD2 (6 bases). Germline V lookup: CDR1 KGHSH, CDR2 LQKENI. CDR3 size: 13 residues. The germline V and J ends were trimmed by 2 bases and 6 bases, with 8 bases remaining between them. The CDR3 loop reads CASSPELANEQFF. The CDR3 DNA is TGTGCCAGCTCACCAGAACTAGCCAATGAGCAGTTCTTC.

This clone has only one observation. This rearrangement joins TRBV5-1 to TRBJ1-1; the D gene is possibly TRBD1 (6 bases). CDR3 size: 16 residues. The V end was cut by 4 bases, the J end by 4 bases, with 20 bases between. The V gene's germline CDR1 is SGHRS and CDR2 YFSETQ. CDR3 residues: CASSLGGGGGGTEAFF. CDR3 coding DNA: TGCGCCAGCAGCCTAGGTGGTGGGGGCGGTGGCACTGAAGCTTTCTTT.

The chain combines TRBV6-5 with TRBJ2-3; TRBD2 agrees at 10 bases. In germline, CDR1 is MNHEY, CDR2 SVGAGI. The V and J ends lost 6 bases and 5 bases, in that order; junction bases with no gene match: 8. The CDR3 has 15 residues. Here the CDR3 DNA reads TGTGCCAGCAGCCTTAGCGGGAGGTACGAAGATACGCAGTATTTT. Translation gives CASSLSGRYEDTQYF.

This chain links TRBV4-3 with TRBJ1-4; D call uncertain. V was clipped by 0 bases and J by 4 bases, with 12 bases between them. Germline CDR1 is LGHNA and CDR2 is YSLEER. The CDR3 is made up of 16 amino acids. Here the CDR3 reads CASSQDGSGDNEKLFF. In DNA form, the CDR3 reads TGCGCCAGCAGCCAAGATGGGTCCGGGGATAATGAAAAACTGTTTTTT.